This TCR beta chain comes out of a study of T-cell reconstitution after alpha-beta-depleted transplantation in children. This clonotype showed up many times. Preparation of the TCRbeta library used unique molecular identifiers. TCRdb reprocessed the PCR reads with MiXCR, giving one entry per CDR3 protein. Among hundreds of thousands of distinct CDR3 sequences, roughly 15% were seen once, and the ten largest hold about 1.1%. The CDR3 length is 15 residues. Trimming pared 1 base from V and 0 bases from J, leaving 11 bases between. Germline V gene data show CDR1 as SQVTM and CDR2 as ANQGSEA. The sequence was collected from a human donor who donated a stem cell graft to a child with acute myeloid leukemia. The specimen comprised PBMCs from the stem cell graft donor, sampled from the stem cell graft. This chain joins TRBV29-1 and TRBJ2-3, with a possible D match to TRBD1 (6 bases). CDR3 sequence: CSVEGTAYSTDTQYF. The CDR3, as DNA: TGCAGCGTTGAAGGGACAGCCTATAGCACAGATACGCAGTATTTT.